This record looks at one T cell receptor (beta chain) sequence and its context. Which antigen it targets is not known. No much larger clonotype is one base removed from it; base qualities were not supplied. The donors belonged to the validation cohort of about 120 subjects, which was separate from the roughly 670-subject first cohort. The CDR3 goes from the cysteine to the phenylalanine over 16 residues. Only the CDR3 DNA is retained, 48 bases long and in frame from the first base. This record comes from a study of cytomegalovirus exposure and HLA in healthy donors (dated by TCRdb to the late 2010s). Describing the broader study: The 650 to 800 repertoires of the first cohort and the 120 or so validation repertoires were produced on the same platform, according to a later analysis. The study aimed to test whether signatures of past pathogen exposure could be identified by cataloging public T cell receptors. Along with the approximately 650-subject first cohort, a separate validation cohort of over 90 different subjects was used. The study combined high-throughput TCR immunosequencing, statistical association of individual TCRs with disease status, and machine learning to predict cytomegalovirus infection status. The paper as a whole reports these results and caveats: It was suggested by the authors that the approach could potentially be generalized to other disease states and immunological phenotypes. The study listed 150 to 200 TCR beta chains as associated with cytomegalovirus. In a later analysis, TCRs clustered in the first cohort were found to also tend to co-occur in the 130 or so validation repertoires, with approximately 95% of cluster scores above 0. A later analysis had no HLA typing for the validation cohort, so co-occurrence there was scored across all 130 or so repertoires. In vitro tests confirmed that a few of the cytomegalovirus-associated TCR beta chains recognize cytomegalovirus antigens. In both the original and validation cohorts, the classifier was reported to diagnose cytomegalovirus status with high specificity and sensitivity. Most TCR sequences were seen in very few donors, while some public TCRs were found in many individuals.

To prepare the library, the immunoSEQ multiplex PCR assay was applied. The study's own analysis went as follows. A statistical classification framework was built for diagnosing cytomegalovirus status from the catalog of TCR beta chain sequences. TCRdb limited this immuneACCESS table to in-frame rearrangements with V and J called. A share of clones is missing; checked studies link under half to unresolved V genes, and the rest is unexplained. V, J and clone size were drawn from that table, and D and trimming were deduced from the DNA. The sample profile shows about 140,000 clones; about 90% of them were found once. Clones ranked in the top ten supply 7% to 9% of the sample.

The sequence was collected from a young woman in good health and CMV-seropositive. The rearrangement combines TRBV21-1 with TRBJ1-5; the D call TRBD1 from the table was never checked on the DNA. TRBV21-1 is a known pseudogene. The specimen sequenced was PBMCs. Here is the DNA: TGTGCCAGCAGCAAAGAGGCAGGGGCTGGGGGACAGCCCCAGCATTTT. This gives the protein CASSKEAGAGGQPQHF.